Listed here are 22 T cell receptor beta chains from one sample, sequenced in a study of follicular helper T cells after annual influenza vaccination. The time point is: 2015-2016 season, 7 days after influenza vaccination. Measured with immunoSEQ multiplex PCR; TCRdb has only the in-frame clones, and not every one. Of roughly 7,000 clones listed, about 88% are singletons. Sequencing was performed on CXCR5+ CD38- circulating T follicular helper cells from blood, taken 7 days after influenza vaccination. Described subset: circulating Tfh, non-naive CD4+CXCR5+PD-1+ (ICOS+CD38+ or ICOS-CD38-). The receptor source for this set is an adult who received the influenza vaccine.

The V call is TRBV21-1, the J call TRBJ2-3; TRBD2 reflects the table's D call only, with no check against the DNA. TRBV21-1 is recorded as a pseudogene. The CDR3 runs to 15 residues. DNA for the CDR3: TGTGCCAGCAGCCGACTAGCTCCGAGCACAGATACGCAGTATTTT. Amino acids: CASSRLAPSTDTQYF.

The chain is built from TRBV28 and TRBJ2-3, with D perhaps TRBD2 (6 bases). Germline V gives CDR1 MDHEN, CDR2 SYDVKM. V was pared by 5 bases and J by 0 bases, with 12 bases between. The CDR3 runs 15 residues. The CDR3 loop is CASSQPGLSTDTQYF. The CDR3 DNA sequence: TGTGCCAGCAGTCAGCCGGGACTCAGCACAGATACGCAGTATTTT.

This clone came up once. V gene TRBV6-5 combines with J gene TRBJ2-3; 11 bases line up with TRBD2. The CDR3 length is 15 residues. Germline V gives CDR1 MNHEY, CDR2 SVGAGI. J was trimmed by 1 base and V by 5 bases; bases with no gene match: 2. The CDR3 coding sequence is TGTGCCAGCAGTGCGACTAGCGGGGGCACAGATACGCAGTATTTT. It specifies CASSATSGGTDTQYF.

This chain connects TRBV12-5 to TRBJ2-1; 9 bases map to TRBD1. J lost 5 bases, V lost 7 bases, and 6 bases had no gene match. This CDR3 contains 14 residues. Germline V gene data show CDR1 as LGHNT and CDR2 as FRNRAP. CDR3 sequence: CASAKGQGNNEQFF. The CDR3, as DNA: TGTGCTAGTGCCAAGGGACAGGGAAACAATGAGCAGTTCTTC.

J is TRBJ2-1 and V is TRBV5-5; TRBD2 might be the D (6 bases). The germline V gene encodes CDR1 SGHKS and CDR2 YYEKEE (reference sequence). Trimming removed 4 bases at V and 8 bases at J, with 13 bases between. The CDR3 contains 13 residues. The CDR3 region is CASSRLGGDEQFF. CDR3 bases: TGTGCCAGCAGCCGGCTGGGCGGGGATGAGCAGTTCTTC.

This chain uses TRBV15 with TRBJ2-4; possible D gene TRBD2, 5 bases. The CDR3 is 16 residues long. CDR1 and CDR2 from the germline V gene are LNHNV and YYDKDF (reference sequence). Trimming cost V 2 bases and J 3 bases, with 14 bases left between them. The CDR3 coding sequence is TGTGCCACCAGCAGATCTTTGGACTCGGGCAAAAACATTCAGTACTTC. This encodes CATSRSLDSGKNIQYF. The whole variable domain, remainder taken from reference TRBV15 and TRBJ2-4, is DAMVIQNPRYQVTQFGKPVTLSCSQTLNHNVMYWYQQKSSQAPKLLFHYYDKDFNNEADTPDNFQSRRPNTSFCFLDIRSPGLGDTAMYLCATSRSLDSGKNIQYFGAGTRLSVL.

The V call is TRBV2, the J call TRBJ2-5, with 8 nucleotides matching TRBD2. V shed 5 bases, J shed 1 base, and the junction held 9 bases outside the gene matches. The germline V gene has CDR1 SNHLY and CDR2 FYNNEI. CDR3 length: 16 amino acids. CDR3 protein: CASSLASGRSQETQYF. The CDR3, as DNA: TGTGCCAGCAGTTTAGCGAGCGGGAGAAGCCAAGAGACCCAGTACTTC.

On this clone itself: One junction end does not reproduce the germline sequence, and a read error may be involved. The rearrangement joins TRBV7-7 to TRBJ2-3; no clear D gene. This CDR3 is 13 amino acids long. CDR1 is SSHAT and CDR2 is FNYEAQ in the germline V gene (reference sequence). CDR3 sequence (DNA): TGTGCTAGCAGCTTCCAGAGCACAGATACGCAGTATTTT. Residues: CASSFQSTDTQYF. Filled out from reference TRBV7-7 and TRBJ2-3, the complete variable domain reads GAGVSQSPRYKVTKRGQDVTLRCDPISSHATLYWYQQALGQGPEFLTYFNYEAQPDKSGLPSDRFSAERPEGSISTLTIQRTEQRDSAMYRCASSFQSTDTQYFGPGTRLTVL.

This chain uses TRBV7-2 with TRBJ1-2, with TRBD1 as a possible D gene (6 bases). This CDR3 is built from 17 residues. Trimming left V 6 bases short and J 5 bases short, with 25 bases between. CDR1 and CDR2 from the germline V gene are SGHTA and FQGNSA. CDR3: CASSPDPGQGSRYGYTF. CDR3 nucleotides: TGTGCCAGCAGTCCGGACCCGGGACAAGGGTCCCGGTATGGCTACACCTTC.

The chain has TRBV5-1 and TRBJ1-1; D not certain. V was shortened by 4 bases and J by 1 base, with 20 bases between the two germline ends. The V gene's germline CDR1 is SGHRS and CDR2 YFSETQ. This CDR3 spans 17 amino acids. CDR3 amino acids: CASSQGSAPRRNTEAFF. In nucleotides, the CDR3 is TGCGCCAGCAGCCAAGGGTCGGCCCCCCGCCGGAACACTGAAGCTTTCTTT.

This clone is a singleton in its sample. This chain uses TRBV7-2 with TRBJ1-2; D is perhaps TRBD1 (5 bases). Trimming took 0 bases from V and 7 from J, leaving 15 bases between them. Germline V gene data show CDR1 as SGHTA and CDR2 as FQGNSA. The CDR3 is 15 residues long. CDR3 nucleotide sequence: TGTGCCAGCAGCTTAGCTACAGGCCAGGCCCTTGGCTACACCTTC. Translating gives CASSLATGQALGYTF.

This clone was seen only once. The V and J genes are TRBV5-6 and TRBJ2-3, with 8 bases matching TRBD1. Looked up from germline, CDR1 is SGHDT and CDR2 is YYEEEE. The CDR3 runs 16 residues. After removal of 4 bases from V and 0 bases from J, the junction contained 7 bases not matched to a gene. This chain's CDR3 is CASSSGTGRSTDTQYF. CDR3 nucleotide sequence: TGTGCCAGCAGCAGTGGGACAGGCCGAAGCACAGATACGCAGTATTTT.

On this clone: The junction departs from the called germline gene at one end, perhaps through a read error. The chain combines TRBV7-2 with TRBJ2-5; 14 positions agree with TRBD2. This CDR3 comprises 17 residues. CDR1 is SGHTA, CDR2 FQGNSA, per germline. The CDR3 nucleotides read TGTGCCAGCAGCGTAGCAGGGACTAGCGGGAGTCTGAAGACCCAGTACTTC. Protein: CASSVAGTSGSLKTQYF.

The chain carries TRBV27 and TRBJ1-2, with TRBD1 matching over 8 bases. Trimming removed 1 base from V and 3 bases from J; junction bases left unmatched: 7. There are 16 residues in the CDR3. Germline V lookup: CDR1 MNHEY, CDR2 SMNVEV (reference sequence). The CDR3 DNA sequence: TGTGCCAGCAGTTTATGGTCAGGGGGCGCGGACTATGGCTACACCTTC. Amino acid sequence: CASSLWSGGADYGYTF.

This clone was counted between two and nine times. The chain is built from TRBV5-1 and TRBJ2-2; 10 bases fit TRBD1. CDR3 length equals 14 residues. The junction had 7 bases not matched to a gene; V was cut back by 6 bases and J by 8 bases. Germline V gene sequence: CDR1 SGHRS, CDR2 YFSETQ. Here the CDR3 DNA reads TGCGCCAGCACCGGGACAGGGGCTGCGGGGGAGCTGTTTTTT. It yields the protein CASTGTGAAGELFF.

The chain employs TRBV7-2 and TRBJ2-5; a weak D match, TRBD1 (6 bases). The CDR3 covers 14 residues. Germline CDR1 SGHTA, CDR2 FQGNSA. V lost 2 bases and J lost 5, with 12 bases in between. The CDR3 DNA follows: TGTGCCAGCAGCTTAAATGGGGGCCGGGAGACCCAGTACTTC. It yields the protein CASSLNGGRETQYF.

This chain links TRBV6-5 with TRBJ1-3, with D unresolved. V gave up 8 bases and J gave up 1 base, with 3 bases separating them. This CDR3 has 11 amino acids. Germline CDR1 reads MNHEY; CDR2 reads SVGAGI. In nucleotides, the CDR3 is TGTGCCAGCCAGTCTGGAAACACCATATATTTT. Translation: CASQSGNTIYF.

This chain joins TRBV28 and TRBJ1-2; weak D call: TRBD1 (6 bases). Trimming left V 3 bases short and J 1 base short, with 12 bases between. CDR3 length: 15 amino acids. Per the germline V gene, CDR1 is MDHEN and CDR2 is SYDVKM. The CDR3 DNA reads as TGTGCCAGCAGTTTGTCGGGGGGGCTTAACTATGGCTACACCTTC. Translated: CASSLSGGLNYGYTF.

The gene calls are TRBV4-3 and TRBJ1-2; 7 bases agree with TRBD1. This CDR3 region has 16 residues. The ends lost 1 base at V and 4 bases at J; junction bases unmatched: 9. Germline lookup yields CDR1 LGHNA and CDR2 YSLEER. CDR3 in DNA: TGCGCCAGCAGCCAAGGACGGCTGCAGGGGGGCTATGGCTACACCTTC. Translation gives CASSQGRLQGGYGYTF.

This rearrangement joins TRBV12-2 to TRBJ2-5. TRBV12-2 is recorded as a pseudogene. The length of the CDR3 is 17 residues. The CDR3 loop is CASRPHGGRPYQETQYF. DNA for the CDR3: TGTGCAAGTCGCCCTCACGGGGGCCGGCCGTACCAAGAGACCCAGTACTTC.

V usage is TRBV9 and J usage is TRBJ2-7; 8 nucleotides align to TRBD2. The V gene end was trimmed by 0 bases and the J gene end by 6 bases; junction bases not matched to a gene: 8. Germline values: CDR1 SGDLS, CDR2 YYNGEE. The CDR3 is 15 residues long. The CDR3 sequence: CASSVGTSWVAEQYF. The CDR3, as DNA: TGTGCCAGCAGCGTAGGGACTAGCTGGGTAGCCGAGCAGTACTTC.

The CDR3 is CASSPGTGKYGYTF. The CDR3 DNA is TGTGCCAGCAGCCCAGGGACAGGGAAATATGGCTACACCTTC. This chain connects TRBV9 to TRBJ1-2, with 9 bases fitting TRBD1. This CDR3 region has 14 residues. CDR1 and CDR2 (germline): SGDLS, YYNGEE. Trimming cost V 4 bases and J 5 bases; bases outside gene matches: 6.